Below, 30 T cell receptor beta chains from the same sample are listed, as sequenced in a study of blood T cell repertoires in COVID-19. Here immunoSEQ multiplex PCR was the method, and the copy in TCRdb shows in-frame clones only, minus some. Among roughly 210,000 clones listed, around four fifths were seen once. The specimen was peripheral blood. The receptors stem from an elderly woman with COVID-19, enrolled during active disease.

V and J are TRBV5-6 and TRBJ2-6; 8 positions agree with TRBD1. J lost 4 bases, V lost 4 bases, and 4 bases had no gene match. Germline CDR1 reads SGHDT; CDR2 reads YYEEEE. The CDR3 runs to 15 residues. CDR3 sequence: CASSPRGPGANVLTF. In DNA, the CDR3 is TGTGCCAGCAGCCCCAGGGGGCCCGGGGCCAACGTCCTGACTTTC.

The chain links TRBV12-3 or TRBV12-4 to TRBJ2-2; no clear D. The CDR3 sequence is 13 residues long. V was pared by 5 bases and J by 1 base, with 5 bases between. CDR3 amino acids: CASSRRNTGELFF. The CDR3 DNA reads TGTGCCAGCAGTCGTAGGAACACCGGGGAGCTGTTTTTT.

The gene calls are TRBV6-6 and TRBJ2-7; 9 positions agree with TRBD1. CDR1 and CDR2 (germline): MNHNY, SVGAGI (reference sequence). The CDR3 is 12 residues long. Trimming at V came to 6 bases and at J to 5 bases, leaving 2 bases not matched to a gene. The CDR3 DNA reads as TGTGCCAGCAGCTGGACAGGGGACGAGCAGTACGTC. Residues: CASSWTGDEQYV.

This clone appeared once. The V gene is TRBV6-5, the J gene TRBJ1-1, with TRBD1 as a possible D gene (6 bases). Germline CDR1 reads MNHEY; CDR2 reads SVGAGI. The CDR3 consists of 16 residues. The V gene lost 4 bases and the J gene lost 5 bases, with 20 bases spanning the gap. CDR3: CASSSAWGGGNTEAFF. Written as DNA, the CDR3 is TGTGCCAGCAGTTCCGCGTGGGGGGGCGGGAATACTGAAGCTTTCTTT.

The CDR3 sequence: CASSDLGQGYQPQHF. In DNA form, the CDR3 reads TGTGCCAGCAGTGATCTCGGACAGGGGTATCAGCCCCAGCATTTT. The chain uses TRBV2 and TRBJ1-5; TRBD1 aligns across 9 bases. This CDR3 region has 15 residues. Germline-derived CDR1 and CDR2 are SNHLY and FYNNEI. V lost 3 bases and J lost 5; bases outside the gene matches: 5.

The chain couples TRBV7-3 to TRBJ1-1; 9 bases fit TRBD1. Trimming cost V 6 bases and J 7 bases; bases outside gene matches: 12. The CDR3 is 15 amino acids. Germline lookup yields CDR1 SGHTA and CDR2 FQGTGA. The CDR3 DNA is TGTGCCAGCAGATTGGTTAAGGACAGGGGTAATGAAGCTTTCTTT. Residues: CASRLVKDRGNEAFF.

This chain connects TRBV3-1 (or the pseudogene TRBV3-2) to TRBJ2-1; 9 bases align to TRBD2. The ends lost 4 bases at V and 7 bases at J; junction bases unmatched: 11. The CDR3 runs 16 residues. The germline CDR1 and CDR2 sequences are LGHDT and YNNKEL (reference sequence). The CDR3 sequence: CASSRVVAGGSNEQFF. The DNA of the CDR3 is TGTGCCAGCAGCCGAGTTGTGGCGGGGGGGTCGAATGAGCAGTTCTTC.

The chain is built from TRBV24-1 and TRBJ1-2; unclear D gene. Germline V gives CDR1 KGHDR, CDR2 SFDVKD. V was shortened by 2 bases and J by 7 bases, with 10 bases between the two germline ends. The CDR3 length is 13 residues. CDR3 nucleotide sequence: TGTGCCACCAGTGATTGGCTTTCGGGTGGCTACACCTTC. Protein sequence: CATSDWLSGGYTF.

The chain recombines TRBV7-6 with TRBJ2-1; D is perhaps TRBD1 (5 bases). From germline, CDR1 is SGHVS and CDR2 FNYEAQ. Trimming stripped 4 bases from V and 6 bases from J, with 7 bases between. The CDR3 is 12 amino acids. Here the CDR3 DNA reads TGTGCCAGCAGCTCCCAGGGCAATGAGCAGTTCTTC. It specifies CASSSQGNEQFF.

The chain carries TRBV18 and TRBJ2-7; D possibly corresponds to TRBD2 (6 bases). Between the trimmed V and J ends, which lost 3 bases and 2 bases, there was a span of 11 bases. CDR1 KGHSH and CDR2 LQKENI come from the germline V gene. This CDR3 spans 14 amino acids. The CDR3 region is CASSPPGRTYEQYV. The DNA for the CDR3 is TGTGCCAGCTCACCGCCAGGGAGGACCTACGAGCAGTACGTC.

The chain combines TRBV7-9 with TRBJ1-1, with 9 bases aligning to TRBD1. Unmatched junction bases numbered 3, after V lost 5 bases and J lost 8 bases. The CDR3 consists of 12 residues. Germline lookup yields CDR1 SEHNR and CDR2 FQNEAQ (reference sequence). CDR3 nucleotides: TGTGCCAGCAGCGGGACAGGGACCGAAGCTTTCTTT. Its protein product is CASSGTGTEAFF.

The rearrangement links TRBV19 to TRBJ1-2; D call uncertain. V gave up 6 bases and J gave up 5 bases, with 16 bases separating them. The CDR3 is 14 amino acids. Germline CDR1 and CDR2: LNHDA and SQIVND (reference sequence). CDR3 amino acids: CASSISDSAYGYTF. The CDR3 coding sequence is TGTGCCAGTAGCATCTCGGACTCGGCATATGGCTACACCTTC.

This clone was counted a single time. The J gene is TRBJ2-7, the V gene TRBV7-3, with D tentatively TRBD1 (5 bases). Trimming shortened V by 5 bases and J by 5 bases, and 16 bases separated the two germline ends. The CDR3 loop spans 14 amino acids. Germline CDR1 is SGHTA and CDR2 is FQGTGA. The CDR3 DNA is TGTGCCAGCAGCCCCGGTAGACAGTTCCACGAGCAGTACTTC. Translating it yields CASSPGRQFHEQYF.

The chain uses TRBV15 and TRBJ1-4; 7 bases align to TRBD1. CDR1 and CDR2 from the germline V gene are LNHNV and YYDKDF (reference sequence). The CDR3 covers 16 residues. V trimming: 1 base; J trimming: 5 bases; junction bases outside the gene matches: 7. The CDR3 nucleotides read TGTGCCACCAGCAGAGCCCCGACAGGGTTGAATGAAAAACTGTTTTTT. This codes for CATSRAPTGLNEKLFF.

The genes are TRBV18 and TRBJ2-5; D perhaps matches TRBD2 (6 bases). The CDR3 totals 14 residues. Looked up from germline, CDR1 is KGHSH and CDR2 is LQKENI. V shed 2 bases and J shed 4 bases, with 11 bases lying between them. DNA for the CDR3: TGTGCCAGCTCACCAATGCCCGGGGGAGAGACCCAGTACTTC. The encoded protein is CASSPMPGGETQYF.

CDR3 nucleotide sequence: TGTGCCAGCAGCCGAGGGACTTCAGAAGGCTACACCTTC. Translation gives CASSRGTSEGYTF. This chain connects TRBV11-2 to TRBJ1-2; possible D gene TRBD1, 5 bases. Trimming took off 5 bases at V and 8 bases at J, with 15 bases between the two ends. The length of the CDR3 is 13 residues. CDR1 SGHAT and CDR2 FQNNGV come from the germline V gene.

The chain's CDR3 is CASSQQGAGSPLHF. The CDR3 nucleotides read TGTGCCAGTAGCCAGCAGGGGGCAGGTTCACCCCTCCACTTT. The chain links TRBV19 to TRBJ1-6; 8 nucleotides align to TRBD1. Germline trimming cut 6 bases from V and 9 bases from J; bases unmatched to any gene: 7. The CDR3 is 14 residues long. Looked up from germline, CDR1 is LNHDA and CDR2 is SQIVND (reference sequence).

The chain is built from TRBV7-2 and TRBJ2-7, with no clear D. CDR3 length equals 15 residues. Per germline, CDR1 SGHTA and CDR2 FQGNSA. V was trimmed by 5 bases and J by 2 bases, leaving 16 bases between them. The DNA for the CDR3 is TGTGCCAGCAGCCCGAGCTCAGCGAACACCTACGAGCAGTACTTC. Amino acid sequence: CASSPSSANTYEQYF.

The V and J genes are TRBV2 and TRBJ2-7; D may be TRBD2 (5 bases). Between the trimmed V and J ends, which lost 4 bases and 7 bases, there was a span of 17 bases. Per germline, CDR1 SNHLY and CDR2 FYNNEI. The CDR3 extends over 14 amino acids. The CDR3 sequence: CASSGKARTGEQYV. CDR3 nucleotides: TGTGCCAGCAGTGGGAAGGCCCGAACGGGGGAGCAGTACGTC.

V is TRBV3-1 (or the pseudogene TRBV3-2) and J is TRBJ2-7, with D unresolved. The CDR3 is made up of 12 amino acids. Germline V gene data show CDR1 as LGHDT and CDR2 as YNNKEL (reference sequence). V was clipped by 4 bases and J by 2 bases, with 6 bases between them. CDR3 protein: CASSPGPYEQYF. DNA of the CDR3: TGTGCCAGCAGCCCCGGTCCCTACGAGCAGTACTTC.

The chain couples TRBV4-1 to TRBJ1-2; a possible D gene is TRBD1 (5 bases). The CDR3 sequence is 15 residues long. Germline loops: CDR1 MGHRA, CDR2 YSYEKL. Trimming stripped 0 bases from V and 5 bases from J, with 13 bases between. The CDR3 region is CASSQEVSAGYGYTF. The CDR3 DNA sequence: TGCGCCAGCAGCCAAGAGGTGTCGGCAGGGTATGGCTACACCTTC.

The chain joins TRBV3-1 (or the pseudogene TRBV3-2) to TRBJ2-3, with TRBD2 matching over 8 bases. This CDR3 has 15 residues. V lost 2 bases to trimming and J lost 5 bases; unmatched junction nucleotides: 6. Germline CDR1 LGHDT, CDR2 YNNKEL (reference sequence). In DNA, the CDR3 is TGTGCCAGCAGCCAACGGGGGGGCACTGGAGATACGCAGTATTTT. Its protein is CASSQRGGTGDTQYF.

This sequence joins TRBV5-6 and TRBJ1-2; TRBD1 matches 7 bases. The length of the CDR3 is 13 residues. V gave up 4 bases and J gave up 5 bases; unmatched junction bases: 5. Per the germline V gene, CDR1 is SGHDT and CDR2 is YYEEEE. The DNA of the CDR3 is TGTGCCAGCAGCCAGGGACAGCTATATGGCTACACCTTC. This gives the protein CASSQGQLYGYTF.

The rearrangement uses TRBV6-6 and TRBJ2-5; 12 nucleotides match TRBD2. Germline V gene lookup returns CDR1 MNHNY and CDR2 SVGAGI (reference sequence). This CDR3 is built from 14 residues. V dropped 5 bases and J dropped 3; count of bases not matched to a gene: 1. The CDR3 protein is CASSGLAGKETQYF. CDR3 bases: TGTGCCAGCAGTGGACTAGCGGGGAAAGAGACCCAGTACTTC.

To note about this clone: This specimen includes other DNA sequences encoding the same CDR3. V gene TRBV28 combines with J gene TRBJ1-2; 7 bases line up with TRBD1. The CDR3 runs 13 residues. V was clipped by 6 bases and J by 0 bases; unmatched bases: 1. Germline CDR1 is MDHEN and CDR2 is SYDVKM. DNA of the CDR3: TGTGCCAGCAGCGGGACAGCTAACTATGGCTACACCTTC. This codes for CASSGTANYGYTF.

Comments on this clone: The germline gene is not matched at one end of the junction; a read error may be the cause. The chain is built from TRBV7-7 and TRBJ2-5; 9 bases are shared with TRBD1. The CDR3 runs to 15 residues. Per germline, CDR1 SSHAT and CDR2 FNYEAQ (reference sequence). CDR3 protein: CASSSGQGMWETQYF. DNA for the CDR3: TGTGCTAGCAGTTCGGGACAGGGCATGTGGGAGACCCAGTACTTC.

This clone was seen just once. V is TRBV2 and J is TRBJ2-5; 12 bases agree with TRBD2. Looked up from germline, CDR1 is SNHLY and CDR2 is FYNNEI. The CDR3 is 15 amino acids. The junction had 5 bases not matched to a gene; V was cut back by 3 bases and J by 6 bases. CDR3 amino acids: CASSELAGGPKTQYF. Here the CDR3 DNA reads TGTGCCAGCAGTGAGCTAGCGGGGGGGCCGAAGACCCAGTACTTC.

This sequence joins TRBV6-5 and TRBJ2-1; tentatively, D is TRBD2 (5 bases). Trimming stripped 6 bases from V and 0 bases from J, with 12 bases between. Per the germline V gene, CDR1 is MNHEY and CDR2 is SVGAGI. CDR3 size: 15 residues. The CDR3 protein is CASSPNRGSYNEQFF. In DNA form, the CDR3 reads TGTGCCAGCAGCCCGAACCGGGGCTCCTACAATGAGCAGTTCTTC.

The chain links TRBV29-1 to TRBJ1-6; 11 positions match TRBD1. With V trimmed by 4 bases and J by 9 bases, 5 bases remained unmatched. The CDR3 covers 14 residues. Looked up from germline, CDR1 is SQVTM and CDR2 is ANQGSEA. CDR3 in DNA: TGCAGCGTTGGCACCGGGACAGGGGGTTCACCCCTCCACTTT. Translation: CSVGTGTGGSPLHF.

The rearrangement links TRBV2 to TRBJ2-4, with 14 bases that match TRBD2. V lost 4 bases, J lost 6 bases, and 14 bases stayed unmatched. Germline loops: CDR1 SNHLY, CDR2 FYNNEI. This CDR3 contains 19 residues. This CDR3 is CASSASTSGGAGGGNIQYF. The CDR3 DNA is TGTGCCAGCAGTGCCTCGACTAGCGGGGGGGCCGGGGGAGGAAACATTCAGTACTTC.